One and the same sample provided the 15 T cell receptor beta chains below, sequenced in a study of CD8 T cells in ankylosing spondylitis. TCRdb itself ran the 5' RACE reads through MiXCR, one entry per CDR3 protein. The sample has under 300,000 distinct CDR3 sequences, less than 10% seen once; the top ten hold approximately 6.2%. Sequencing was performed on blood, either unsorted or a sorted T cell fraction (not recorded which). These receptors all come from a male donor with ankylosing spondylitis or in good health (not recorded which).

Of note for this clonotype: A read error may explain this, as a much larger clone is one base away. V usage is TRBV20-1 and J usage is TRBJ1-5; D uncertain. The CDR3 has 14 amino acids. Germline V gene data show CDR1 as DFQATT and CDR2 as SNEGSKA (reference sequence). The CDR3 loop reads CSARVFEPNQPPHF. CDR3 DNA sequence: TGCAGTGCTAGAGTATTCGAGCCCAATCAGCCCCCGCATTTT.

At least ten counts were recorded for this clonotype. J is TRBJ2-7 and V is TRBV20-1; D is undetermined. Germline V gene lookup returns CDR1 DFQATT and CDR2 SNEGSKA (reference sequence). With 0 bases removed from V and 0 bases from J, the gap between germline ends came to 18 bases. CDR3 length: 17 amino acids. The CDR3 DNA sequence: TGCAGTGCTAGAGATCTCTTAAAGGCATCTCACTCCTACGAGCAGTACTTC. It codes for CSARDLLKASHSYEQYF.

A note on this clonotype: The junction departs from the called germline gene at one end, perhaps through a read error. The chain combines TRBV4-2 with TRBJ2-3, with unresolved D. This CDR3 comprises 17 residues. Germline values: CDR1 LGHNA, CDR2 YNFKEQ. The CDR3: CASGQDPVGRRTDTQYF. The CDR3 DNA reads TGTGCCAGCGGCCAAGATCCGGTGGGTCGAAGGACAGATACGCAGTATTTT.

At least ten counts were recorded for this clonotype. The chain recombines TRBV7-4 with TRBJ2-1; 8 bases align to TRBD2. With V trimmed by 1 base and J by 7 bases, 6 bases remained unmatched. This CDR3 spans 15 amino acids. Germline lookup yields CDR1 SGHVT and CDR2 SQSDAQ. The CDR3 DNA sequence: TGTGCCAGCAGCTTAGTATTAGCGGGAAAGAATGAGCAGTTCTTC. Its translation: CASSLVLAGKNEQFF.

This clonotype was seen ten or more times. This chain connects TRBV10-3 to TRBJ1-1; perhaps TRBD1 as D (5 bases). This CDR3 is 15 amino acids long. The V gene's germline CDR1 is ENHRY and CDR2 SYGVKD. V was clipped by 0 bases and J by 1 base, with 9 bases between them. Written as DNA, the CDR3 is TGTGCCATCAGTGAGTCGTTCGGGGGGAACACTGAAGCTTTCTTT. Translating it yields CAISESFGGNTEAFF.

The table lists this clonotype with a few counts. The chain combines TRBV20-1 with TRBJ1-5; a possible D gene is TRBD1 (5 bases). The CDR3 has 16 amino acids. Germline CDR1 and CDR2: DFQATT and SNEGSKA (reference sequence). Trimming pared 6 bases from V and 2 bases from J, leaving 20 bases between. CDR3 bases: TGCAGTGCCAGTGGCCCAGGGAGGAGGGGCAATCAGCCCCAGCATTTT. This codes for CSASGPGRRGNQPQHF.

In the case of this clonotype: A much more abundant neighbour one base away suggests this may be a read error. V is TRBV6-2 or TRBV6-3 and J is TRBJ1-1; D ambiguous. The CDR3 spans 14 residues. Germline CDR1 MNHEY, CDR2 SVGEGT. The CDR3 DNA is TGTACCAGCAGTTATAAGGGCCGGGGCACTGAAGCTTTCTTT. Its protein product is CTSSYKGRGTEAFF.

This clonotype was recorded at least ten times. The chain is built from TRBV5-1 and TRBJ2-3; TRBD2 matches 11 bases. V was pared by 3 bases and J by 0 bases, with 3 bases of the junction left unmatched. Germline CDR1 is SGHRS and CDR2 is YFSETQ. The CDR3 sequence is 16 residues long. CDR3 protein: CASSSGLAASTDTQYF. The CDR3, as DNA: TGCGCCAGCAGCTCGGGACTAGCGGCTAGCACAGATACGCAGTATTTT.

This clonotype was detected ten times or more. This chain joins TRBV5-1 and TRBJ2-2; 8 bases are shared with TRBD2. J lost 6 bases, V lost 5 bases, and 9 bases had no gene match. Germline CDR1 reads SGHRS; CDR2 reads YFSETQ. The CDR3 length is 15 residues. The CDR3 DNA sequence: TGCGCCAGCAGTCACCGAGCGGGGGCCTCCGGGGAGCTGTTTTTT. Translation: CASSHRAGASGELFF.

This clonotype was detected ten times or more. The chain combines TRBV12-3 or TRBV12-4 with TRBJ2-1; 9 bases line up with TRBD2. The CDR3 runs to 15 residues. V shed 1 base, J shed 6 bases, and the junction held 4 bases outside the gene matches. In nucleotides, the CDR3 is TGTGCCAGCAGTTTAGGCGGGAGGGCCCGCAATGAGCAGTTCTTC. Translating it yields CASSLGGRARNEQFF.

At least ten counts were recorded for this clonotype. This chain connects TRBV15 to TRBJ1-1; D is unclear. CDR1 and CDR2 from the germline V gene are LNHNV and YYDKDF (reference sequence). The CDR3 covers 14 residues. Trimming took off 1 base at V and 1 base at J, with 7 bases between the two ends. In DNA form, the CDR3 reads TGTGCCACCAGCAGAGGTGGCGAGAACACTGAAGCTTTCTTT. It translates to CATSRGGENTEAFF.

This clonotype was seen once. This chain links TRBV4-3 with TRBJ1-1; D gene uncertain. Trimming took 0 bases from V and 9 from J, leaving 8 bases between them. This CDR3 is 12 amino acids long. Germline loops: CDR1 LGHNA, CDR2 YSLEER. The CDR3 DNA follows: TGCGCCAGCAGCCAAGATACAGAAAAAGCTTTCTTT. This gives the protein CASSQDTEKAFF.

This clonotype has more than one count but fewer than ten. This chain's CDR3 is CAWTRGIGNEQFF. The DNA of the CDR3 is TGTGCCTGGACTAGGGGGATCGGCAATGAGCAGTTCTTC. V and J are TRBV30 and TRBJ2-1; tentatively, D is TRBD1 (6 bases). This CDR3 spans 13 amino acids. Per germline, CDR1 GTSNPN and CDR2 SVGIG (reference sequence). Trimming pared 4 bases from V and 6 bases from J, leaving 13 bases between.

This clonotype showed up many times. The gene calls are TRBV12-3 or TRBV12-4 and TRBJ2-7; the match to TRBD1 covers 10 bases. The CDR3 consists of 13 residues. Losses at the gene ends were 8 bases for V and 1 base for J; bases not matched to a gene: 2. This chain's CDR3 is CASRTGGSYEQYF. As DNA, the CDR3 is TGTGCCAGCCGGACAGGGGGTTCCTACGAGCAGTACTTC.

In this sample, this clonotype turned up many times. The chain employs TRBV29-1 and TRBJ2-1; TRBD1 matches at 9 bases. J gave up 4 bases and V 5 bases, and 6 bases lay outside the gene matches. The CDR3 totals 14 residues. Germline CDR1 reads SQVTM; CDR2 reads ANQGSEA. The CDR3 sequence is CSVMTGGSYNEQFF. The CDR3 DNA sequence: TGCAGCGTTATGACAGGGGGGTCGTACAATGAGCAGTTCTTC.